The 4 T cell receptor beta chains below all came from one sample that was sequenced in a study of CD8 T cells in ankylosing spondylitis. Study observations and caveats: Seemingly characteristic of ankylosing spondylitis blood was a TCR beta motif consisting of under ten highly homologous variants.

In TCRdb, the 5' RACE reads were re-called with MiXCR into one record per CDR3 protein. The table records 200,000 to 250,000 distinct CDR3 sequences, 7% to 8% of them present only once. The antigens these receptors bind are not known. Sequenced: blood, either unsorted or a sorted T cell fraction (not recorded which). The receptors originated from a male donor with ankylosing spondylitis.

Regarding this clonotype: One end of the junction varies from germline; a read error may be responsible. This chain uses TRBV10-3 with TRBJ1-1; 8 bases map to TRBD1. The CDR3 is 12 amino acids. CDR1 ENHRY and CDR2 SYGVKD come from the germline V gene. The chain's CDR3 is CAVRQGSTEAFF. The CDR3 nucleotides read TGTGCCGTCAGACAGGGGTCCACTGAAGCTTTCTTT.

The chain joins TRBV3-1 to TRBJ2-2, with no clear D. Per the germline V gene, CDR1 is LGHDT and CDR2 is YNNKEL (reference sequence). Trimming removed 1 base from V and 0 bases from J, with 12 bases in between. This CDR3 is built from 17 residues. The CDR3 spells CASSQGLGVANTGELFF. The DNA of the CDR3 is TGTGCCAGCAGCCAAGGCCTTGGGGTAGCGAACACCGGGGAGCTGTTTTTT.

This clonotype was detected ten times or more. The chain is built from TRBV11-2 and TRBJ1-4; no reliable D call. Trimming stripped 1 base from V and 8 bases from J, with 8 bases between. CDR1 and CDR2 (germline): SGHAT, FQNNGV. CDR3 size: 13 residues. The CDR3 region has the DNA TGTGCCAGCAGCTTAGGTCGGGGAGAAAAACTGTTTTTT. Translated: CASSLGRGEKLFF.

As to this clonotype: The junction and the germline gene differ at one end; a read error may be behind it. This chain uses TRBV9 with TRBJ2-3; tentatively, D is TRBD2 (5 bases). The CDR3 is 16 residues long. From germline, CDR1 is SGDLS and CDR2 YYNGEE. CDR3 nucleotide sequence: TGTACCAGCAGCGGTCGGAAGGTGGAGAGCACAGATCCGCAGTATTTT. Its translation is CTSSGRKVESTDPQYF.